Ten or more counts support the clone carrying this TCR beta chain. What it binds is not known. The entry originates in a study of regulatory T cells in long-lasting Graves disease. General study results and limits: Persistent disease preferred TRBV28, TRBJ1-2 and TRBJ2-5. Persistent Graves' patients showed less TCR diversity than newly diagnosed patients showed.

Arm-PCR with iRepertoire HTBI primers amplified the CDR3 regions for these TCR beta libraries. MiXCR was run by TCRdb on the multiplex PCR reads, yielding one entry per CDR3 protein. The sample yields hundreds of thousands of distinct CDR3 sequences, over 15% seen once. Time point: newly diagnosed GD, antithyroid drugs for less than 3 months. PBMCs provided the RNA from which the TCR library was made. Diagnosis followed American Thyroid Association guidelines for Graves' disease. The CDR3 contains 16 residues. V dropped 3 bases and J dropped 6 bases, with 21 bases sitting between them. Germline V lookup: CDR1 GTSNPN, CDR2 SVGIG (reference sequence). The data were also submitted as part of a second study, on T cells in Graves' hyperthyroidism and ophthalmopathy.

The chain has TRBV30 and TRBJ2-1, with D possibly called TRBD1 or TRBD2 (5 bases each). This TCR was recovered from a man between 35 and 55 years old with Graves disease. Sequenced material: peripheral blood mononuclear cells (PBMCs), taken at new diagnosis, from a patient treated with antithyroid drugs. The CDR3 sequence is CAWRSVPGTGRNEQFF. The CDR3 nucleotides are TGTGCCTGGAGGTCCGTTCCGGGGACGGGACGCAATGAGCAGTTCTTC.